Listed here are 25 T cell receptor beta chains from one sample, sequenced in a study of spatial heterogeneity in lung cancer. Each CDR3 protein gets one entry after TCRdb re-called the 5' RACE reads with MiXCR. The repertoire consists of about 24,000 distinct CDR3 sequences, with 3% to 3.5% occurring once and the leading ten covering more than 25%. The time point is: sample taken at primary tumor resection. Whole RNA, isolated from tumor, nontumor lung or frozen PBMC, was sequenced without prior sorting. The sample consisted of PBMCs, taken at surgery. Receptors were obtained from a female donor with early-stage non-small cell lung cancer.

This chain connects TRBV20-1 to TRBJ2-1, with TRBD2 identical over 14 bases. Germline V lookup: CDR1 DFQATT, CDR2 SNEGSKA (reference sequence). The V and J ends lost 1 base and 9 bases, in that order; junction bases with no gene match: 8. The CDR3 runs 16 residues. In DNA, the CDR3 is TGCAGTGCTAGAGCCCGGGGGACTAGCGGGAGAAGTGAGCAGTTCTTC. This translates into CSARARGTSGRSEQFF.

This clonotype appeared many times. J is TRBJ2-1 and V is TRBV7-3; no clear D. Trimming stripped 8 bases from V and 9 bases from J, with 8 bases between. The germline gives CDR1 SGHTA, CDR2 FQGTGA. The CDR3 has 10 residues. DNA of the CDR3: TGTGCCAGCCTTCGAGGTGAGCAGTTCTTC. Its protein is CASLRGEQFF.

This clonotype was recorded many times. The V call is TRBV9, the J call TRBJ2-7; 7 bases agree with TRBD2. This CDR3 is 15 amino acids long. V gave up 0 bases and J gave up 4 bases; unmatched junction bases: 7. Germline lookup yields CDR1 SGDLS and CDR2 YYNGEE. For the CDR3, the DNA is TGTGCCAGCAGCGTAGGTTCGTCTAGCGGATACGAGCAGTACTTC. Translated, it gives CASSVGSSSGYEQYF.

This clonotype showed up just a few times. The CDR3 DNA reads TGTGCCAGCAGCGCCCGACTAGTTCTGTACCCAGATACGCAGTATTTT. Protein product: CASSARLVLYPDTQYF. The V and J genes are TRBV11-1 and TRBJ2-3, with TRBD2 as a possible D gene (6 bases). The CDR3 covers 16 residues. V was clipped by 5 bases and J by 4 bases, with 19 bases between them. CDR1 and CDR2 (germline): SGHAT, FQDESV (reference sequence).

At least ten counts were recorded for this clonotype. The rearrangement links TRBV20-1 to TRBJ1-5; the D is unclear. Germline V gives CDR1 DFQATT, CDR2 SNEGSKA (reference sequence). CDR3 length: 13 residues. V dropped 4 bases and J dropped 4 bases, with 11 bases sitting between them. In DNA form, the CDR3 reads TGCAGTGCTAAGAGGTCTCAAAATCAGCCCCAGCATTTT. It specifies CSAKRSQNQPQHF.

Many counts were recorded for this clonotype. This rearrangement joins TRBV6-5 to TRBJ2-3, with TRBD2 matching over 12 bases. V shed 4 bases and J 0 bases; nucleotides not matched to a gene: 5. This CDR3 contains 17 residues. CDR1 is MNHEY, CDR2 SVGAGI, per germline. The CDR3 sequence is CASSSPGLAGSTDTQYF. CDR3 DNA sequence: TGTGCCAGCAGTTCCCCGGGACTAGCGGGCAGCACAGATACGCAGTATTTT.

This clonotype was observed at least ten times. The genes are TRBV11-3 and TRBJ2-5; 7 positions match TRBD1. Germline lookup yields CDR1 SGHNT and CDR2 YENEEA. The CDR3 contains 15 residues. The J segment lost 5 bases and the V segment lost 5 bases, leaving 11 bases of the junction unmatched. As DNA, the CDR3 is TGTGCCAGCAGCCCTGGCAGGGGGAATGTGGAGACCCAGTACTTC. Residues: CASSPGRGNVETQYF.

This clonotype was recorded many times. V usage is TRBV7-9 and J usage is TRBJ1-5, with a possible D match to TRBD1 (5 bases). CDR1 is SEHNR, CDR2 FQNEAQ, per germline (reference sequence). Deletions cut 1 base from V and 4 bases from J, with 8 bases between. The CDR3 spans 14 residues. The CDR3 coding sequence is TGTGCCAGCAGCTTAGGGCCAGGGAATCAGCCCCAGCATTTT. Its protein product is CASSLGPGNQPQHF.

This clonotype has only a few counts. This may arise from a read error, as a much more abundant clone is one base away. Given the absence of the conserved phenylalanine or tryptophan at the CDR3 end, a read error is likely. The chain combines TRBV27 with TRBJ2-7; no definite D call. Germline V gene sequence: CDR1 MNHEY, CDR2 SMNVEV (reference sequence). CDR3 length equals 12 residues. The V end was cut by 6 bases, the J end by 3 bases, with 9 bases between. The CDR3 loop is CASRGPDYEQYL. The CDR3, as DNA: TGTGCCAGCAGGGGCCCGGACTACGAGCAGTACCTC.

This clonotype was detected ten times or more. The chain recombines TRBV7-3 with TRBJ1-1, with D uncertain. The CDR3 is 13 residues long. CDR1 and CDR2 (germline): SGHTA, FQGTGA. V lost 2 bases and J lost 5, with 9 bases in between. The CDR3 nucleotides are TGTGCCAGCAGCTTAGGTCTGGAAACTGAAGCTTTCTTT. It encodes CASSLGLETEAFF.

This clonotype appeared a few times. The chain links TRBV28 to TRBJ1-2; D call uncertain. Trimming removed 3 bases at V and 2 bases at J, with 13 bases between. This CDR3 spans 15 amino acids. Germline CDR1 and CDR2: MDHEN and SYDVKM. CDR3 sequence reads: CASSLVFTTNYGYTF. DNA for the CDR3: TGTGCCAGCAGTTTGGTCTTTACTACCAACTATGGCTACACCTTC.

This clonotype was seen ten or more times. This chain's CDR3 is CASSRTGGASNTEAFF. CDR3 in DNA: TGTGCCAGCAGCCGTACAGGGGGCGCTTCGAACACTGAAGCTTTCTTT. The chain combines TRBV7-8 with TRBJ1-1; TRBD1 aligns across 9 bases. V lost 5 bases, J lost 1 base, and 8 bases stayed unmatched. Germline values: CDR1 SGHVS, CDR2 FQNEAQ. The CDR3 runs to 16 residues.

This clonotype came up a few times. J is TRBJ2-1 and V is TRBV28; 9 bases map to TRBD2. This CDR3 has 13 residues. Per the germline V gene, CDR1 is MDHEN and CDR2 is SYDVKM. V lost 8 bases, J lost 3 bases, and 2 bases stayed unmatched. CDR3 nucleotides: TGTGCCAGCGGGACTAGCTTCTACAATGAGCAGTTCTTC. The encoded protein is CASGTSFYNEQFF.

This clonotype was recorded a few times. The DNA for the CDR3 is TGTGCCAGTAGTATCGGGGCGGAAAGAGGAAGCTCCTACGAGCAGTACTTC. Its protein is CASSIGAERGSSYEQYF. V and J are TRBV19 and TRBJ2-7; the D call may be TRBD1 or TRBD2 (5 bases each). The CDR3 loop spans 17 amino acids. V lost 3 bases to trimming and J lost 0 bases, with 18 bases between them. The germline CDR1 and CDR2 sequences are LNHDA and SQIVND (reference sequence).

In this sample, this clonotype turned up many times. The gene calls are TRBV28 and TRBJ1-1; perhaps TRBD1 as D (5 bases). V lost 5 bases to trimming and J lost 11 bases, with 24 bases between them. Germline CDR1 reads MDHEN; CDR2 reads SYDVKM. The CDR3 spans 15 residues. The CDR3 region is CASSAGTQQPYVAFF. The CDR3 DNA follows: TGTGCCAGCAGTGCTGGGACCCAGCAACCGTATGTGGCTTTCTTT.

This clonotype was seen at least ten times. The V call is TRBV7-2, the J call TRBJ1-1; D is possibly TRBD1 (5 bases). Trimming removed 4 bases from V and 4 bases from J, with 13 bases in between. Germline V gene lookup returns CDR1 SGHTA and CDR2 FQGNSA. The CDR3 length is 14 residues. CDR3 residues: CASSYVGVATEAFF. The CDR3 DNA is TGTGCCAGCAGCTACGTAGGGGTGGCCACTGAAGCTTTCTTT.

At least ten counts were recorded for this clonotype. This chain uses TRBV7-9 with TRBJ2-3, with D unclear. The V and J ends lost 6 bases and 2 bases respectively, with 6 bases between them. Germline V CDR1 and CDR2: SEHNR, FQNEAQ (reference sequence). CDR3 length: 12 amino acids. CDR3 region: CASRLITDTQYF. The CDR3 bases are TGTGCCAGCAGGCTGATCACAGATACGCAGTATTTT.

This clonotype was recorded at least ten times. This chain uses TRBV20-1 with TRBJ2-2; 12 bases map to TRBD2. Germline CDR1 reads DFQATT; CDR2 reads SNEGSKA (reference sequence). Germline trimming cut 5 bases from V and 7 bases from J; bases unmatched to any gene: 11. The CDR3 consists of 16 residues. The CDR3 region has the DNA TGCAGTGCTGGGGTCCTAGCGGGAGGGCCCGTCGGGGAGCTGTTTTTT. Its translation: CSAGVLAGGPVGELFF.

This clonotype has ten or more counts. J is TRBJ1-1 and V is TRBV9; D unclear. CDR1 SGDLS and CDR2 YYNGEE come from the germline V gene. Trimming took off 3 bases at V and 4 bases at J, with 7 bases between the two ends. The CDR3 sequence is 12 residues long. CDR3 amino acids: CASSAPRTEAFF. CDR3 DNA sequence: TGTGCCAGCAGCGCCCCCCGCACTGAAGCTTTCTTT.

This clonotype has a count of ten or more. The J gene is TRBJ2-1, the V gene TRBV27; D is possibly TRBD2 (5 bases). Germline CDR1 MNHEY, CDR2 SMNVEV (reference sequence). There are 13 residues in the CDR3. Trimming cost V 5 bases and J 4 bases, with 9 bases left between them. CDR3 nucleotides: TGTGCCAGCAGTCCCCCGGGATACAATGAGCAGTTCTTC. This sequence encodes CASSPPGYNEQFF.

There are many counts of this clonotype. The chain carries TRBV2 and TRBJ2-1; D could derive from TRBD1 or TRBD2 (6 bases each). Trimming shortened V by 4 bases and J by 3 bases, and 10 bases separated the two germline ends. This CDR3 comprises 14 residues. Germline CDR1 and CDR2: SNHLY and FYNNEI. The CDR3 DNA follows: TGTGCCAGCAGTGTGAGGGGGGTCTACAATGAGCAGTTCTTC. Amino acid sequence: CASSVRGVYNEQFF.

This sequence joins TRBV12-3 or TRBV12-4 and TRBJ2-5; no reliable D call. Trimming pared 8 bases from V and 2 bases from J, leaving 15 bases between. CDR3 length: 14 amino acids. CDR3 DNA: TGTGCCAGCCAAACGATAGGCGGACAAGAGACCCAGTACTTC. It is translated as CASQTIGGQETQYF.

This clonotype was detected ten times or more. The chain carries TRBV2 and TRBJ2-2, with D perhaps TRBD2 (5 bases). Germline CDR1 is SNHLY and CDR2 is FYNNEI. This CDR3 region has 15 residues. Deletions cut 7 bases from V and 3 bases from J, with 15 bases between. In nucleotides, the CDR3 is TGTGCCAGCAAACTAGACGGTCGGGACACCGGGGAGCTGTTTTTT. It specifies CASKLDGRDTGELFF. The whole variable domain, remainder taken from reference TRBV2 and TRBJ2-2, is EPEVTQTPSHQVTQMGQEVILRCVPISNHLYFYWYRQILGQKVEFLVSFYNNEISEKSEIFDDQFSVERPDGSNFTLKIRSTKLEDSAMYFCASKLDGRDTGELFFGEGSRLTVL.

Many counts were recorded for this clonotype. The rearrangement joins TRBV18 to TRBJ2-5; 14 nucleotides agree with TRBD2. CDR3 length: 15 residues. Germline V CDR1 and CDR2: KGHSH, LQKENI. V was pared by 8 bases and J by 4 bases, with 6 bases of the junction left unmatched. The CDR3 nucleotides are TGTGCCAGCCTCCCGGGGACTAGCGGGAGAGAGACCCAGTACTTC. The encoded protein is CASLPGTSGRETQYF. The full variable domain, in which reference TRBV18 and TRBJ2-5 provide the parts outside the CDR3, is NAGVMQNPRHLVRRRGQEARLRCSPMKGHSHVYWYRQLPEEGLKFMVYLQKENIIDESGMPKERFSAEFPKEGPSILRIQQVVRGDSAAYFCASLPGTSGRETQYFGPGTRLLVL.

This clonotype has at least ten counts. In DNA form, the CDR3 reads TGTGCCAGCAGCAACCAACCTACCGGGGGCCCCCAGGGACTAGCGGCCCCCTACGAGCAGTACTTC. It codes for CASSNQPTGGPQGLAAPYEQYF. This chain connects TRBV21-1 to TRBJ2-7; the table's TRBD2 call for D was not verified on the DNA. TRBV21-1 is shown as a pseudogene. This CDR3 is 22 amino acids long.